This TCR beta chain was recorded in a study of T cell repertoires in cytomegalovirus infection. For the study at large: Indicated by public TCR beta signatures were CMV infection and matching HLA type.

Whole-study findings and limits: The cumulative frequency of public TCR beta families distinguished individuals who carried CMV together with the relevant HLA. Predominance within the ex vivo response was attributable to HLA-C-restricted CMV-specific TCR beta clonotypes.

From the reads, TCRdb called clonotypes with MiXCR, one entry per CDR3 protein. The sample has under 350,000 distinct CDR3 sequences, approximately 9.5% seen once; the top ten hold over 3.5%. This clonotype was seen repeatedly, ten times or more. Antigen: not known. Between the trimmed V and J ends, which lost 3 bases and 5 bases, there was a span of 13 bases. The CDR3 is 14 residues long. Germline V gives CDR1 MDHEN, CDR2 SYDVKM. The sequence derives from a human donor in good health (CMV status not recorded). Some clones in this sample may be carry-over from other donors' samples. The gene calls are TRBV28 and TRBJ2-5; D not resolved. The sequencing input was PBMCs. In nucleotides, the CDR3 is TGTGCCAGCAGTTTGCCCAAGGGCAGGGAGACCCAGTACTTC. Translating it yields CASSLPKGRETQYF.